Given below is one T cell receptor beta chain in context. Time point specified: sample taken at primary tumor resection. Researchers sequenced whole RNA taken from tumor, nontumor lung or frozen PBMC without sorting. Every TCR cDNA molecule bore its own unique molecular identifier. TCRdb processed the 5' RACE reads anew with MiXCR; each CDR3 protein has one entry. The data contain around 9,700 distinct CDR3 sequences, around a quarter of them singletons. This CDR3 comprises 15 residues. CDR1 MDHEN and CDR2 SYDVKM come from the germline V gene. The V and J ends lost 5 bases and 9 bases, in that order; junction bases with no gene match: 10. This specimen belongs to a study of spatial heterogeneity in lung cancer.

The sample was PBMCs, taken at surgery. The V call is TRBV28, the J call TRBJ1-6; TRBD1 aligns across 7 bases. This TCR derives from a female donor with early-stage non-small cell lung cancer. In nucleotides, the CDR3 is TGTGCCAGCAGTACCTACAGGGGTCAGAGTTCACCCCTCCACTTT. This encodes CASSTYRGQSSPLHF.